Included here is one T cell receptor beta chain sequence, with context. This entry is derived from a study of OX40 agonist ivuxolimab in advanced cancers. The wider study: Patients in the trial were receiving intravenous ivuxolimab every 2 weeks, at doses of 0.01 to 10 mg/kg.

The CDR3 loop spans 14 amino acids. The germline CDR1 and CDR2 sequences are SGDLS and YYNGEE. V was pared by 2 bases and J by 3 bases, with 11 bases between. Sequencing used immunoSEQ multiplex PCR; TCRdb keeps in-frame clones, though not all of them. The repertoire has about 56,000 clones, about four fifths of them found once; the top ten carry roughly 5%. The source material was CD4+ or CD8+ T cells sorted from blood, sampled in a trial of the OX40 agonist ivuxolimab. This sequence joins TRBV9 and TRBJ1-1; D gene uncertain. The sequence was collected from an adult with an advanced solid tumor such as melanoma, head and neck, liver or kidney cancer. CDR3 in DNA: TGTGCCAGCAGCGTCAAGGGCACGGACACTGAAGCTTTCTTT. Translated, it gives CASSVKGTDTEAFF.